This entry lists 3 T cell receptor beta chains sequenced from one sample in a study of T cell responses to AZD1222 COVID-19 vaccine. Some clones are missing from TCRdb's copy, which holds only in-frame ones; the method was immunoSEQ multiplex PCR. This table has over 150,000 clones, roughly nine tenths appearing once. The material sequenced was peripheral blood, taken on day 0 of AZD1222 vaccination. The receptors here all came from an adult in good health.

This chain links TRBV9 with TRBJ1-5, with a weak D call TRBD1 (5 bases). V was pared by 4 bases and J by 0 bases, with 11 bases between. The CDR3 has 15 amino acids. Germline-derived CDR1 and CDR2 are SGDLS and YYNGEE. The CDR3 nucleotides read TGTGCCAGCAGCCCTGGGGGTTATAGCAATCAGCCCCAGCATTTT. It encodes CASSPGGYSNQPQHF.

The rearrangement uses TRBV15 and TRBJ2-5, with D maybe TRBD1 (6 bases). V lost 3 bases to trimming and J lost 1 base, with 9 bases between them. Germline-derived CDR1 and CDR2 are LNHNV and YYDKDF (reference sequence). The CDR3 covers 14 residues. The CDR3 nucleotides read TGTGCCACCAGCAGGGGGACATCCCAAGAGACCCAGTACTTC. Its translation: CATSRGTSQETQYF.

By share, this clone counts as medium-sized (0.01 to 0.1%). The chain recombines TRBV4-1 with TRBJ2-7; a possible D gene is TRBD2 (6 bases). The CDR3 spans 14 residues. Trimming pared 3 bases from V and 0 bases from J, leaving 9 bases between. Per germline, CDR1 MGHRA and CDR2 YSYEKL. Here the CDR3 reads CASSHRGNSYEQYF. CDR3 nucleotides: TGCGCCAGCAGCCATCGCGGGAACTCCTACGAGCAGTACTTC.